This T cell receptor (beta chain) came from a study of blood T cell repertoires in COVID-19. Study overall: Sites in the United States, Italy and Spain provided acute and convalescent COVID-19 samples. T cells, B-cell-depleted T cells, or PBMCs supplied cDNA or gDNA.

Enrolled through a virtual design, the participants were between roughly 18 and 95 years of age and came from approximately 25 US areas. V gave up 6 bases and J gave up 0 bases, with 11 bases separating them. The CDR3 has 15 residues. From germline, CDR1 is KGHSH and CDR2 LQKENI. How the authors handled the data: Reference gene primers were amplified, and this amplification served to estimate nucleated cell counts. Data came from immunoSEQ multiplex PCR; TCRdb stores just in-frame clones and leaves some out. D and trimming come from the DNA, and the V and J calls and clone size come from that table. The sample has about 270,000 clones; approximately 90% are singletons.

The chain couples TRBV18 to TRBJ1-4; D perhaps matches TRBD1 (5 bases). Sequencing used PBMCs or T cells enriched from blood (not recorded which). The clonotype originates from a woman aged 18-29 years who had recovered from COVID-19. In DNA, the CDR3 is TGTGCCAGCTCGCGACAGACCACAACTAATGAAAAACTGTTTTTT. Its translation is CASSRQTTTNEKLFF.